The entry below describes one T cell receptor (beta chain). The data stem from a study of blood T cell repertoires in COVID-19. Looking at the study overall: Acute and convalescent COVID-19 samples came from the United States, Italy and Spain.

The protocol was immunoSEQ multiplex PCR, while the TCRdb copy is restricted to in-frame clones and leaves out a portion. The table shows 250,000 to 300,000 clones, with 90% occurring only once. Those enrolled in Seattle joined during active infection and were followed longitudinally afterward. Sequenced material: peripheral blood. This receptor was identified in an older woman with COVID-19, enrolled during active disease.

The CDR3 DNA sequence: TGTGCCAGCAGCTCAGACAGGGGGGCGATGAACACTGAAGCTTTCTTT. This encodes CASSSDRGAMNTEAFF. The chain recombines TRBV5-8 with TRBJ1-1, with 9 bases lining up with TRBD1. The CDR3 contains 16 residues. The ends lost 3 bases at V and 0 bases at J; junction bases unmatched: 6. Per the germline V gene, CDR1 is SGHTS and CDR2 is YDEGEE.